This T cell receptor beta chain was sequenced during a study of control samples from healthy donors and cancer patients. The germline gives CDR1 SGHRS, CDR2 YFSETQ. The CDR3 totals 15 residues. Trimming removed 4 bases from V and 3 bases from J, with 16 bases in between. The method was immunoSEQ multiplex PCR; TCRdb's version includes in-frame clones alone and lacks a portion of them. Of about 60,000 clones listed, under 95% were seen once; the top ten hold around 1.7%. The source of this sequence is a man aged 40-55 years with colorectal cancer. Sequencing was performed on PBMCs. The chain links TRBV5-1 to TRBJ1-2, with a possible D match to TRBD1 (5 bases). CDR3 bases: TGCGCCAGCAGCCCCTTAGGAGGGGACTACTATGGCTACACCTTC. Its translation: CASSPLGGDYYGYTF.